This TCR beta chain was identified during a study of neurological immune-mediated disorders (dated by TCRdb to the late 2010s). For the wider study: Peripheral blood TCR-beta repertoires from patients with HTLV-I-associated myelopathy (HAM/TSP), patients with multiple sclerosis, and healthy controls were compared in the study using UMI-based sequencing. The 90 to 120 TCR-beta libraries covered PBMC samples along with longitudinal samples, technical triplicates, and paired sorted CD4+ and CD8+ T-cell subsets. The cohort included some 68 subjects: approximately 14 with HAM/TSP, about 34 with multiple sclerosis, and around 20 healthy controls.

cDNA synthesis used template-switch 5'RACE with a primer carrying a 10-nucleotide random unique molecular identifier tagging each TCR transcript. Every sequencing run covered 15-18 subjects and yielded more than 180 million TCR-beta sequences. The RNeasy kit was used for extraction of total RNA. TCR-beta VDJ regions were amplified with primers for the TCR constant region and the 5'RACE anchor, using the KAPA Real-time Library Amplification kit. Sample indexes and Illumina adaptors were added in a first PCR, after which library yield was increased in a second PCR. After Ampure bead purification, the TCR product of roughly 650 bp was size-selected on a 2% E-gel SizeSelection system. Before pooling, libraries had their quality checked on a Bioanalyzer, their concentration measured with Qubit, and their quantity determined with the Kapa Library Quantification kit. Paired-end 2 x 150 bp sequencing of the libraries was performed on an Illumina HiSeq 2500. To increase sequence diversity, roughly 25-31% phiX was spiked into each library pool. From the authors' description of their analysis: Quality-filtered reads were processed with the UMI-based MiGEC pipeline, and over 85% of raw TCR sequences were removed by the MiGEC pipeline during error correction. IMGT germline references were used for aligning VDJ genes, and each clonotype was defined as a unique CDR3 amino acid sequence together with its V-J genes. Clonal expansion, Shannon diversity and CDR3 relatedness were evaluated with VDJtools (CalcPairwiseDistances, ClusterSamples), while phylogenetic trees were built in CLCbio workbench. A clone was classed as expanded if it had 8 or more unique UMIs, a cutoff based on coefficient-of-variation modelling across technical triplicates. TCRdb cleaned the public reads at Q25 with fastp, built clones with MiXCR and kept in-frame beta chains. Each CDR3 protein appears once, grouped with its most common genes and DNA. TCRdb, not the original authors, processed these V and J calls. The sample table lists around 80,000 distinct CDR3 sequences, 10% of them with a count of one. The ten largest account for around 1.8% of the sample.

Ends trimmed: V by 0 bases, J by 9 bases; bases unmatched to a gene: 9. CDR3 length: 16 amino acids, cysteine to phenylalanine. The CDR3 DNA has 48 bases and is translated from base 1. Via the germline V gene, CDR1 is LGHNA and CDR2 YNFKEQ. General conclusions and limits of the study: TCR clonal expansion was greatest in HAM/TSP patients and smallest in MS patients, who ranked below even healthy controls. Across subjects, expanded clones never shared an identical CDR3 amino acid sequence, which suggests that the TCR-beta repertoires in every group were private.

The healthy controls were volunteers from a blood bank in Maryland, USA. Libraries from unsorted PBMCs were made from 2 million PBMCs kept in RNAlater at -80 degrees C until RNA extraction. Peripheral blood was subjected to Ficoll-Hypaque density gradient centrifugation to isolate PBMCs, which were then cryopreserved in liquid nitrogen. This clonotype appeared many times. It has no known antigen specificity. Qualities for individual bases were not recorded, and no much larger clone is one base off. The rearrangement combines TRBV4-2 with TRBJ2-1; 9 nucleotides in the junction match TRBD2. Sequenced sample: PBMCs. This receptor was taken from a man aged 35 to 55 in good health. The DNA is as follows: TGTGCCAGCAGCCAAGATGGAGGCGGGGGGGCCAGTGAGCAGTTCTTC. It translates to CASSQDGGGGASEQFF.